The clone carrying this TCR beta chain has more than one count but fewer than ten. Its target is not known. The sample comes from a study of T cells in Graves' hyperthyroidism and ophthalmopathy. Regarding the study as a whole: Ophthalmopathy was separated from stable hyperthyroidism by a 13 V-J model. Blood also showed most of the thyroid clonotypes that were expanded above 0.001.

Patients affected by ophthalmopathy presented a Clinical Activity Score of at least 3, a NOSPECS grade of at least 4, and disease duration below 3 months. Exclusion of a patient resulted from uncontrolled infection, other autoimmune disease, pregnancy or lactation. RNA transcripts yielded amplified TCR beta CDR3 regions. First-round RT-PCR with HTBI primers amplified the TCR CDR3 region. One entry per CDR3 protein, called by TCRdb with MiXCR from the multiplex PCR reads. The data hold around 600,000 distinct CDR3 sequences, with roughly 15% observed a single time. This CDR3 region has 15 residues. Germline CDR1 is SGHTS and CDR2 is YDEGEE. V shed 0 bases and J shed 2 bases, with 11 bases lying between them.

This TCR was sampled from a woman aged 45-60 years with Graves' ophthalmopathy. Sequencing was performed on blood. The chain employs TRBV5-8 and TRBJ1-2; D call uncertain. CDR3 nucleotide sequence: TGTGCCAGCAGCTTGGGCAGCGAGGGAAACTATGGCTACACCTTC. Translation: CASSLGSEGNYGYTF.